The 24 T cell receptor beta chains presented below share a single source sample, sequenced in a study of blood T cell repertoires in COVID-19. The method was immunoSEQ multiplex PCR; TCRdb's version includes in-frame clones alone and lacks a portion of them. The repertoire has about 200,000 clones, roughly 90% of them found once; the top ten carry approximately 2%. The sequenced sample consisted of peripheral blood. These TCRs come from a man between 25 and 39 years old who had recovered from COVID-19.

V and J are TRBV7-2 and TRBJ2-3, with D possibly TRBD1 on 6 matching bases. The CDR3 loop spans 16 amino acids. V was trimmed by 2 bases and J by 0 bases, leaving 12 bases between them. Germline-derived CDR1 and CDR2 are SGHTA and FQGNSA. The CDR3 region has the DNA TGTGCCAGCAGCTTAAACCGGGACATTAGCACAGATACGCAGTATTTT. It yields the protein CASSLNRDISTDTQYF. The full variable domain, completed using reference TRBV7-2 and TRBJ2-3, is GAGVSQSPSNKVTEKGKDVELRCDPISGHTALYWYRQSLGQGLEFLIYFQGNSAPDKSGLPSDRFSAERTGGSVSTLTIQRTQQEDSAVYLCASSLNRDISTDTQYFGPGTRLTVL.

J is TRBJ2-5 and V is TRBV3-1 (or the pseudogene TRBV3-2), with TRBD2 matching over 7 bases. Germline loops: CDR1 LGHDT, CDR2 YNNKEL (reference sequence). The CDR3 totals 16 residues. V dropped 0 bases and J dropped 7; count of bases not matched to a gene: 11. CDR3 loop: CASSQDVPGGRGTQYF. The CDR3 nucleotides are TGTGCCAGCAGCCAAGATGTGCCGGGGGGTCGAGGGACCCAGTACTTC.

The chain couples TRBV29-1 to TRBJ1-1, with D uncertain. The CDR3 extends over 12 amino acids. V lost 0 bases and J lost 10, with 12 bases in between. Germline loops: CDR1 SQVTM, CDR2 ANQGSEA. The CDR3 region has the DNA TGCAGCGTTGAAGAAGGACTCCCCTTAGCTTTCTTT. Amino acid sequence: CSVEEGLPLAFF.

The chain joins TRBV11-2 to TRBJ1-1, with D uncertain. Per germline, CDR1 SGHAT and CDR2 FQNNGV. The CDR3 contains 13 residues. V was trimmed by 2 bases and J by 2 bases, leaving 6 bases between them. CDR3 residues: CASSLFGNTEAFF. The CDR3 bases are TGTGCCAGCAGCTTATTTGGCAACACTGAAGCTTTCTTT. Together with reference TRBV11-2 and TRBJ1-1, the CDR3 gives the full variable domain: EAGVAQSPRYKIIEKRQSVAFWCNPISGHATLYWYQQILGQGPKLLIQFQNNGVVDDSQLPKDRFSAERLKGVDSTLKIQPAKLEDSAVYLCASSLFGNTEAFFGQGTRLTVV.

The J gene is TRBJ2-1, the V gene TRBV6-4; 11 bases agree with TRBD2. Looked up from germline, CDR1 is MRHNA and CDR2 is SNTAGT. The CDR3 contains 15 residues. The ends lost 5 bases at V and 5 bases at J; junction bases unmatched: 5. As DNA, the CDR3 is TGTGCCAGCAGTCTCCTAGCGGGGGGTCACAATGAGCAGTTCTTC. It translates to CASSLLAGGHNEQFF.

The J gene is TRBJ2-7, the V gene TRBV7-7; 7 nucleotides agree with TRBD2. The germline V gene has CDR1 SSHAT and CDR2 FNYEAQ (reference sequence). The junction had 11 bases not matched to a gene; V was cut back by 5 bases and J by 1 base. CDR3 size: 16 residues. CDR3 residues: CASSPDSGFPSYEQYF. CDR3 nucleotides: TGTGCCAGCAGCCCAGATAGCGGGTTCCCGTCCTACGAGCAGTACTTC.

The rearrangement links TRBV27 to TRBJ2-7; D gene uncertain. This CDR3 spans 13 amino acids. Germline V lookup: CDR1 MNHEY, CDR2 SMNVEV (reference sequence). V lost 3 bases and J 2 bases, leaving 8 bases between the germline ends. In DNA form, the CDR3 reads TGTGCCAGCAGTTTTGGCAGGACCTACGAGCAGTACTTC. Its protein product is CASSFGRTYEQYF.

As concerns this clone: Other DNA sequences in the same sample also yield this CDR3. The chain combines TRBV6-5 with TRBJ2-7, with 10 bases matching TRBD1. After removal of 0 bases from V and 4 bases from J, the junction contained 3 bases not matched to a gene. CDR1 and CDR2 (germline): MNHEY, SVGAGI. This CDR3 contains 15 residues. CDR3 sequence: CASSYSGDRGYEQYF. The CDR3 bases are TGTGCCAGCAGTTACTCCGGGGACAGGGGATACGAGCAGTACTTC.

This clone turned up a few times. Other DNA variants within this sample encode the same CDR3. The CDR3 sequence: CSASTGETQYF. The CDR3 region has the DNA TGCAGTGCTTCCACCGGAGAGACCCAGTACTTC. The rearrangement links TRBV20-1 to TRBJ2-5; D not certain. The CDR3 consists of 11 residues. The V end lost 5 bases, the J end lost 4 bases, and 8 bases lay between the germline ends. CDR1 and CDR2 from the germline V gene are DFQATT and SNEGSKA (reference sequence).

This clone was seen a handful of times. Written as DNA, the CDR3 is TGCGCCAGCAGCTTGGTCAGTCAGGGCACCGGGGAGCTGTTTTTT. Residues: CASSLVSQGTGELFF. The rearrangement joins TRBV5-1 to TRBJ2-2; the D gene is possibly TRBD1 (5 bases). V lost 0 bases and J lost 4, with 10 bases in between. Germline CDR1 and CDR2: SGHRS and YFSETQ. The CDR3 contains 15 residues. The variable domain in full, completed from reference TRBV5-1 and TRBJ2-2, reads KAGVTQTPRYLIKTRGQQVTLSCSPISGHRSVSWYQQTPGQGLQFLFEYFSETQRNKGNFPGRFSGRQFSNSRSEMNVSTLELGDSALYLCASSLVSQGTGELFFGEGSRLTVL.

This chain joins TRBV7-2 and TRBJ2-3, with 8 bases matching TRBD1. The CDR3 length is 14 residues. V lost 3 bases and J lost 5; bases outside the gene matches: 4. Germline CDR1 reads SGHTA; CDR2 reads FQGNSA. DNA of the CDR3: TGTGCCAGCAGCTTCAGACAGGGGTTAGATACGCAGTATTTT. It is translated as CASSFRQGLDTQYF.

This chain joins TRBV7-2 and TRBJ1-5; D perhaps matches TRBD1 (6 bases). V lost 1 base and J lost 9, with 19 bases in between. Germline V CDR1 and CDR2: SGHTA, FQGNSA. The CDR3 is 16 residues long. Written as DNA, the CDR3 is TGTGCCAGCAGCTTAGACACAGGGCCCGGGTCGAGGCCCCAGCATTTT. Encoded protein: CASSLDTGPGSRPQHF.

The genes are TRBV6-5 and TRBJ2-6; 9 nucleotides align to TRBD1. V lost 6 bases, J lost 10 bases, and 10 bases stayed unmatched. Germline assignment: CDR1 MNHEY and CDR2 SVGAGI. The CDR3 runs 15 residues. The CDR3 loop is CASRNPGQGSNVLTF. As DNA, the CDR3 is TGTGCCAGCAGAAACCCGGGACAGGGCTCTAACGTCCTGACTTTC.

The J gene is TRBJ2-2, the V gene TRBV7-9; 11 bases map to TRBD2. Looked up from germline, CDR1 is SEHNR and CDR2 is FQNEAQ (reference sequence). The CDR3 is 17 residues long. The V gene end was trimmed by 7 bases and the J gene end by 4 bases; junction bases not matched to a gene: 11. This CDR3 reads CASIKELAGVTTGELFF. CDR3 in DNA: TGTGCCAGCATCAAAGAACTAGCGGGGGTCACCACCGGGGAGCTGTTTTTT.

This sequence joins TRBV6-5 and TRBJ1-2; D is possibly TRBD1 (5 bases). The length of the CDR3 is 15 residues. The germline V gene has CDR1 MNHEY and CDR2 SVGAGI. Trimming took 2 bases from V and 4 from J, leaving 14 bases between them. DNA for the CDR3: TGTGCCAGCAGTTACGGAGGGGAGGGGAGCTATGGCTACACCTTC. Protein product: CASSYGGEGSYGYTF.

The V and J genes are TRBV5-1 and TRBJ1-1; 7 bases match TRBD1. Unmatched junction bases numbered 12, after V lost 4 bases and J lost 6 bases. The V gene's germline CDR1 is SGHRS and CDR2 YFSETQ. The CDR3 extends over 15 amino acids. CDR3 sequence reads: CASSLDRAWGSEAFF. In nucleotides, the CDR3 is TGCGCCAGCAGCCTAGACAGGGCCTGGGGGTCTGAAGCTTTCTTT. Variable domain in full (rest from reference TRBV5-1 and TRBJ1-1): KAGVTQTPRYLIKTRGQQVTLSCSPISGHRSVSWYQQTPGQGLQFLFEYFSETQRNKGNFPGRFSGRQFSNSRSEMNVSTLELGDSALYLCASSLDRAWGSEAFFGQGTRLTVV.

This chain uses TRBV20-1 with TRBJ1-6; the match to TRBD1 covers 8 bases. Germline values: CDR1 DFQATT, CDR2 SNEGSKA (reference sequence). CDR3 length: 17 amino acids. J lost 9 bases, V lost 3 bases, and 16 bases had no gene match. As DNA, the CDR3 is TGCAGTGCTAGTGATCGACAGCGACAGGGGTTTAGTTCACCCCTCCACTTT. Its translation: CSASDRQRQGFSSPLHF.

A few counts support this clone. V and J are TRBV5-1 and TRBJ2-2, with 9 bases lining up with TRBD1. The germline CDR1 and CDR2 sequences are SGHRS and YFSETQ. The CDR3 has 15 residues. V lost 4 bases to trimming and J lost 4 bases; unmatched junction nucleotides: 5. The CDR3 reads CASSRDREGTGELFF. DNA of the CDR3: TGCGCCAGCAGCCGGGACAGGGAGGGCACCGGGGAGCTGTTTTTT.

This chain links TRBV7-2 with TRBJ2-2; D ambiguous. Germline assignment: CDR1 SGHTA and CDR2 FQGNSA. V was cut by 1 base and J by 7 bases, with 7 bases left in between. This CDR3 has 13 amino acids. The CDR3 DNA reads as TGTGCCAGCAGCTTAGAATCCGGCGGGGAGCTGTTTTTT. Residues: CASSLESGGELFF.

The gene calls are TRBV19 and TRBJ2-3, with 10 nucleotides matching TRBD2. The CDR3 has 16 amino acids. Trimming cost V 8 bases and J 0 bases; bases outside gene matches: 8. CDR1 and CDR2 (germline): LNHDA, SQIVND (reference sequence). DNA for the CDR3: TGTGCCAGTCGCGAGCGGGGGGGCCCCAGCACAGATACGCAGTATTTT. Protein: CASRERGGPSTDTQYF. Filled out from reference TRBV19 and TRBJ2-3, the complete variable domain reads DGGITQSPKYLFRKEGQNVTLSCEQNLNHDAMYWYRQDPGQGLRLIYYSQIVNDFQKGDIAEGYSVSREKKESFPLTVTSAQKNPTAFYLCASRERGGPSTDTQYFGPGTRLTVL.

The rearrangement uses TRBV5-6 and TRBJ1-2, with D possibly TRBD1 on 6 matching bases. CDR1 SGHDT and CDR2 YYEEEE come from the germline V gene. This CDR3 contains 12 residues. The V and J ends lost 4 bases and 11 bases respectively, with 15 bases between them. The CDR3 DNA reads TGTGCCAGCAGCCGAGGCAGGGGATGGTACACCTTC. Translated, it gives CASSRGRGWYTF.

The chain has TRBV6-5 and TRBJ2-1; TRBD2 matches 8 bases. CDR1 and CDR2 (germline): MNHEY, SVGAGI. V was pared by 2 bases and J by 10 bases, with 10 bases of the junction left unmatched. CDR3 length: 15 residues. CDR3 in DNA: TGTGCCAGCAGTTACAGTGGGACTAGATGGGAAGAGCAGTTCTTC. Encoded protein: CASSYSGTRWEEQFF.

As concerns this clone: Other DNA sequences from this sample encode an identical CDR3 as well. The rearrangement joins TRBV30 to TRBJ2-3, with D perhaps TRBD2 (6 bases). CDR1 GTSNPN and CDR2 SVGIG come from the germline V gene (reference sequence). V shed 0 bases and J shed 0 bases, with 10 bases lying between them. The CDR3 runs 15 residues. CDR3 DNA: TGTGCCTGGAGTGTAGGCGGGGCTAGCACAGATACGCAGTATTTT. This sequence encodes CAWSVGGASTDTQYF.

V gene TRBV24-1 combines with J gene TRBJ1-2; TRBD1 aligns across 9 bases. This CDR3 contains 16 residues. Germline V gives CDR1 KGHDR, CDR2 SFDVKD. The V gene end was trimmed by 4 bases and the J gene end by 4 bases; junction bases not matched to a gene: 9. CDR3 in amino acids: CATSDSGTGKGYGYTF. The CDR3 DNA reads as TGTGCCACCAGTGACTCCGGGACAGGGAAGGGCTATGGCTACACCTTC.